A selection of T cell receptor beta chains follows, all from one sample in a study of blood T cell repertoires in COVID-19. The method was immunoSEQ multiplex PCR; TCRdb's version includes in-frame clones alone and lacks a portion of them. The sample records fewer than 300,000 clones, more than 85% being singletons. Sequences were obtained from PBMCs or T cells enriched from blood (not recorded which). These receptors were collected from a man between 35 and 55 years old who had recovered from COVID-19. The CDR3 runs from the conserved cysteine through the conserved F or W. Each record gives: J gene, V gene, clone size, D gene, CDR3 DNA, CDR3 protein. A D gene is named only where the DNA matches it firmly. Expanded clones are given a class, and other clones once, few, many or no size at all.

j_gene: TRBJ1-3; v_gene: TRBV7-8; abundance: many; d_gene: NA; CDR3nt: TGTGCCAGCAGCCGACTCAGCTCTGGAAACACCATATATTTT; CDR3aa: CASSRLSSGNTIYF
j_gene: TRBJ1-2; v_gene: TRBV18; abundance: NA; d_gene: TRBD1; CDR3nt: TGTGCCAGCTCCGGAGACAGGGCCTTATACTATGGCTACACCTTC; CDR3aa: CASSGDRALYYGYTF
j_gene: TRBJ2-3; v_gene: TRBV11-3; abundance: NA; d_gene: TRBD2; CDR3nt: TGTGCCAGCAGCTTCGGGGGGGCCCCTTACACAGATACGCAGTATTTT; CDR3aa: CASSFGGAPYTDTQYF
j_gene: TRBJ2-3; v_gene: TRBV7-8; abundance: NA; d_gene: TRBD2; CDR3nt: TGTGCCAGCAGCTTAGGTCGATCGGGGACTAGCGGGAGACGTAGCACAGATACGCAGTATTTT; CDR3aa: CASSLGRSGTSGRRSTDTQYF
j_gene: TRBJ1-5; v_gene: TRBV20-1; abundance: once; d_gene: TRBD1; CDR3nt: TGCAGTGCTCGTGACAGGGGAGGCAATCAGCCCCAGCATTTT; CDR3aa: CSARDRGGNQPQHF
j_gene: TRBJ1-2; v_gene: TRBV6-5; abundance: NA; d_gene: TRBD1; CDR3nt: TGTGCCAGCAGGGTTGGGACAGGGGGCGGCTACACCTTC; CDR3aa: CASRVGTGGGYTF
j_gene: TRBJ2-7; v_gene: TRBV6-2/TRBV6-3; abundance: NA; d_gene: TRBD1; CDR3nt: TGTGCCAGCAGTACCACCGGGACAGGGGGCCAGGTGCAGTACTTC; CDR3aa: CASSTTGTGGQVQYF
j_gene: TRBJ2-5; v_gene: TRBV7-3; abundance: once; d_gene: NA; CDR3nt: TGTGCCAGCAGCCCGGGGGTCCTTGAGGGGGAGACCCAGTACTTC; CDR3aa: CASSPGVLEGETQYF
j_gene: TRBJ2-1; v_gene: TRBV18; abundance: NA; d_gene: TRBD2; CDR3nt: TGTGCCAGCTCAGCCGGGACTAGCGCCTACAATGAGCAGTTCTTC; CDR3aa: CASSAGTSAYNEQFF
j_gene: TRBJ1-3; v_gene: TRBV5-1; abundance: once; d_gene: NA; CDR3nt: TGCGCCAGCAGCTTGGGAAACAGTTTCTCTGGAAACACCATATATTTT; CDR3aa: CASSLGNSFSGNTIYF
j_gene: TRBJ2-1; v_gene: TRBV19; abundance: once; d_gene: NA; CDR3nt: TGTGCCACTCAATCGACAGCCTACAATGAGCAGTTCTTC; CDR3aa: CATQSTAYNEQFF
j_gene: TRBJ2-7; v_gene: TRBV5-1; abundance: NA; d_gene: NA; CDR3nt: TGCGCCAGCAGCTTCGCTAACCCTTACGAGCAGTACTTC; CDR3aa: CASSFANPYEQYF
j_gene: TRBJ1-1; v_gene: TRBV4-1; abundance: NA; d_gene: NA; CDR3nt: TGCGCCAGCAGCATTACGACAATCATGAACACTGAAGCTTTCTTT; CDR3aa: CASSITTIMNTEAFF
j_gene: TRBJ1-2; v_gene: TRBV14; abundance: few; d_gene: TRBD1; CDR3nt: TGTGCCAGCAGCCGACAGGGTCTCTATGGCTACACCTTC; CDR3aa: CASSRQGLYGYTF
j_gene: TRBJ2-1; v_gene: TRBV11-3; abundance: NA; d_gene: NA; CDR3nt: TGTGCCAGCAGCGTAGCCCCCGACAGTTACAATGAGCAGTTCTTC; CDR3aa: CASSVAPDSYNEQFF
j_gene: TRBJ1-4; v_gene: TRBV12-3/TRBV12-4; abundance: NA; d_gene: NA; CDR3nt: TGTGCCAGCACCTTTGGGACACTTGAAAAACTGTTTTTT; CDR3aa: CASTFGTLEKLFF
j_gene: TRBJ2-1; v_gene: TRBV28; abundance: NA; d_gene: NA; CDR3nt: TGTGCCAGCAGTTTATCAGTCGGCAGGGTCAATGAGCAGTTCTTC; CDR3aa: CASSLSVGRVNEQFF
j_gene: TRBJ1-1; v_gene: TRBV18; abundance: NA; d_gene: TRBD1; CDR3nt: TGTGCCAGCTCCCGGGACAGGGTTTTAGCTGAAGCTTTCTTT; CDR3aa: CASSRDRVLAEAFF